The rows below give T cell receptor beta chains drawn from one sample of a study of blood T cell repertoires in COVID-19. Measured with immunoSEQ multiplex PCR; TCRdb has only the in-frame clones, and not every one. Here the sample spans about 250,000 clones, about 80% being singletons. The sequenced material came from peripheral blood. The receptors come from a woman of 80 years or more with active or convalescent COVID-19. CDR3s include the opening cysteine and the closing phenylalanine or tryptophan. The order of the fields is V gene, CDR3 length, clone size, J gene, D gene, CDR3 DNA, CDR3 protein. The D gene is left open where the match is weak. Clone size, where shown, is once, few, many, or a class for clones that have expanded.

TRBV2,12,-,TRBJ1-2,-,TGTGCCAGCAGTGCTAACAACTATGGCTACACCTTC,CASSANNYGYTF
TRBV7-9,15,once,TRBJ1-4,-,TGTGCCAGCAGCTTAATGCAGGGGAGAAATGAAAAACTGTTTTTT,CASSLMQGRNEKLFF
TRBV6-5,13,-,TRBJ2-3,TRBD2,TGTGCCAGCAAGACGCTAGCGGGGGGGGACAGGTATTTT,CASKTLAGGDRYF
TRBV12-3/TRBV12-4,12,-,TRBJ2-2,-,TGTGCCAGCAGTTTTTCAGGGGGGGAGCTGTTTTTT,CASSFSGGELFF
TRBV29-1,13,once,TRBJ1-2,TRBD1,TGCAGCGTTGCGGGACAGGGTTCCCATGGCTACACCTTC,CSVAGQGSHGYTF
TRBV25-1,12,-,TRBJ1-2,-,TGTGCCAGCAGTTGGGCGCCCTATGGCTACACCTTC,CASSWAPYGYTF
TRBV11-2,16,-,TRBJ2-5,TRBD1,TGTGCCAGCAGCCCAAGGACAGGGCTAATACAAGAGACCCAGTACTTC,CASSPRTGLIQETQYF
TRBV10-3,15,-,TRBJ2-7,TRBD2,TGTGCCATCACCCTTACGGCGGGAGGTCTACGGGAGCAGTACTTC,CAITLTAGGLREQYF
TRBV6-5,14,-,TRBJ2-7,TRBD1,TGTGCCAGCAACATCGGACAGGGGGCCCACGAGCAGTACTTC,CASNIGQGAHEQYF
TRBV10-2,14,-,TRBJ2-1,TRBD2,TGCGCCACTAACCGCGGGACTAGCGGTAATGAGCAGTTCTTC,CATNRGTSGNEQFF
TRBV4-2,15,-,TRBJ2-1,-,TGTGCCAGCAGCCAGGACCCGGGGCGGGGGCGTGAGCAGTTCTTC,CASSQDPGRGREQFF
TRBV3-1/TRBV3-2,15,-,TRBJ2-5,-,TGTGCCAGCAGCCAAGCTTATCTCTCCGGGGAGACCCAGTACTTC,CASSQAYLSGETQYF
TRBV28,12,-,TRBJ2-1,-,TGTGCCAGCAGCTACGAGTACAATGAGCAGTTCTTC,CASSYEYNEQFF
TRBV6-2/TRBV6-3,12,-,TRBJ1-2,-,TGTGCCAGCAGTTACTCATCGGGTGGCTACACCTTC,CASSYSSGGYTF
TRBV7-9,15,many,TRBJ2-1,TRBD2,TGTGCCAGCAGCTTGCGGGGGACCTCCTACAATGAGCAGTTCTTC,CASSLRGTSYNEQFF
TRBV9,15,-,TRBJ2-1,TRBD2,TGTGCCAGCAGCGTGGGACTAGGCGGAAACAATGAGCAGTTCTTC,CASSVGLGGNNEQFF
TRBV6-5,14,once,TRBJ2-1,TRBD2,TGTGCCAGCACTGCCCCGGGGGGAGGTAATGAGCAGTTCTTC,CASTAPGGGNEQFF
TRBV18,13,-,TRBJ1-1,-,TGTGCCAGCTCACCAGTACGGGGGGCTGAAGCTTTCTTT,CASSPVRGAEAFF